This passage covers 15 T cell receptor beta chains from one sample sequenced in a study of blood T cell repertoires in COVID-19. Using immunoSEQ multiplex PCR, the repertoire was profiled, and TCRdb retains in-frame clones only, with some absent. The table lists roughly 260,000 clones, more than 70% of them singletons. The sequenced material came from peripheral blood. These receptors were collected from a young woman with COVID-19, enrolled during active disease.

The chain couples TRBV4-3 to TRBJ2-5; D is unresolved. Germline assignment: CDR1 LGHNA and CDR2 YSLEER. The CDR3 has 13 amino acids. V lost 1 base and J lost 4, with 7 bases in between. CDR3 amino acids: CASSQVLRETQYF. CDR3 sequence (DNA): TGCGCCAGCAGCCAAGTCCTCAGAGAGACCCAGTACTTC.

CDR3 residues: CASSQDGTGLSYGYTF. The CDR3 DNA reads as TGCGCCAGCAGCCAAGATGGTACAGGGCTCAGTTATGGCTACACCTTC. The V gene is TRBV4-3, the J gene TRBJ1-2; D perhaps matches TRBD1 (6 bases). This CDR3 spans 16 amino acids. V shed 0 bases and J shed 5 bases, with 16 bases lying between them. The germline gives CDR1 LGHNA, CDR2 YSLEER.

V gene TRBV2 combines with J gene TRBJ1-2; 7 bases are a match to TRBD1. The CDR3 covers 15 residues. The J segment lost 0 bases and the V segment lost 4 bases, leaving 5 bases of the junction unmatched. Germline V lookup: CDR1 SNHLY, CDR2 FYNNEI. CDR3 DNA sequence: TGTGCCAGCAGTGTCCCAGGACAGGCTAACTATGGCTACACCTTC. Protein: CASSVPGQANYGYTF.

The chain combines TRBV10-1 with TRBJ1-1, with D perhaps matching TRBD1 (5 bases). V lost 4 bases and J lost 3, with 12 bases in between. Germline CDR1 and CDR2: WNHNN and SYGVQD (reference sequence). The CDR3 has 14 amino acids. The CDR3 protein is CASSARVGHTEAFF. CDR3 in DNA: TGCGCCAGCAGTGCCAGGGTGGGCCACACTGAAGCTTTCTTT.

V is TRBV5-1 and J is TRBJ1-6; no firm D call. Trimming shortened V by 0 bases and J by 5 bases, and 3 bases separated the two germline ends. CDR3 length equals 13 residues. Per germline, CDR1 SGHRS and CDR2 YFSETQ. CDR3 region: CASSLVDNSPLHF. The DNA for the CDR3 is TGCGCCAGCAGCTTGGTAGATAATTCACCCCTCCACTTT.

The chain combines TRBV5-1 with TRBJ2-7; no clear D. Germline values: CDR1 SGHRS, CDR2 YFSETQ. The V end was cut by 0 bases, the J end by 1 base, with 8 bases between. The CDR3 is made up of 14 amino acids. CDR3 in amino acids: CASSLGQNSYEQYF. The CDR3 DNA reads as TGCGCCAGCAGCTTGGGCCAGAATTCCTACGAGCAGTACTTC. Supplemented by reference TRBV5-1 and TRBJ2-7, the full variable domain reads KAGVTQTPRYLIKTRGQQVTLSCSPISGHRSVSWYQQTPGQGLQFLFEYFSETQRNKGNFPGRFSGRQFSNSRSEMNVSTLELGDSALYLCASSLGQNSYEQYFGPGTRLTVT.

V and J are TRBV28 and TRBJ2-7; D not resolved. The V gene's germline CDR1 is MDHEN and CDR2 SYDVKM. The CDR3 runs to 12 residues. V lost 2 bases and J 6 bases, leaving 8 bases between the germline ends. CDR3 DNA: TGTGCCAGCAGTTTAAGAGGATCCGAGCAGTACTTC. This sequence encodes CASSLRGSEQYF.

The J gene is TRBJ1-5, the V gene TRBV18; D not certain. Per germline, CDR1 KGHSH and CDR2 LQKENI. This CDR3 region has 15 residues. V was trimmed by 2 bases and J by 2 bases, leaving 10 bases between them. The CDR3 loop is CASSPMQEGNQPQHF. CDR3 nucleotides: TGTGCCAGCTCACCAATGCAGGAGGGCAATCAGCCCCAGCATTTT. Based on the CDR3 plus reference TRBV18 and TRBJ1-5, the full variable domain is NAGVMQNPRHLVRRRGQEARLRCSPMKGHSHVYWYRQLPEEGLKFMVYLQKENIIDESGMPKERFSAEFPKEGPSILRIQQVVRGDSAAYFCASSPMQEGNQPQHFGDGTRLSIL.

This sequence joins TRBV13 and TRBJ2-7; 12 bases match TRBD2. There are 14 residues in the CDR3. Germline V gene lookup returns CDR1 PRHDT and CDR2 FYEKMQ (reference sequence). Losses at the gene ends were 6 bases for V and 7 bases for J; bases not matched to a gene: 7. The CDR3 reads CASRLAGGPREQYF. The CDR3, as DNA: TGTGCCAGCAGGCTAGCGGGAGGGCCGAGGGAGCAGTACTTC.

The chain uses TRBV6-4 and TRBJ2-6; D is uncertain. The CDR3 length is 15 residues. The V gene lost 0 bases and the J gene lost 0 bases, with 3 bases spanning the gap. The germline CDR1 and CDR2 sequences are MRHNA and SNTAGT. The CDR3 region is CASSDSNSGANVLTF. The CDR3 DNA is TGTGCCAGCAGTGACTCCAACTCTGGGGCCAACGTCCTGACTTTC.

The chain couples TRBV4-2 to TRBJ2-7, with D possibly matching TRBD1 (5 bases). CDR3 length equals 14 residues. Trimming cost V 2 bases and J 0 bases, with 8 bases left between them. Per the germline V gene, CDR1 is LGHNA and CDR2 is YNFKEQ. In DNA form, the CDR3 reads TGTGCCAGCAGCCAACCGGACACCTCCTACGAGCAGTACTTC. It yields the protein CASSQPDTSYEQYF.

The rearrangement links TRBV3-1 (or the pseudogene TRBV3-2) to TRBJ2-5; D gene ambiguous. The germline CDR1 and CDR2 sequences are LGHDT and YNNKEL (reference sequence). Between the trimmed V and J ends, which lost 1 base and 1 base, there was a span of 10 bases. The CDR3 runs to 15 residues. CDR3 sequence reads: CASSQASEPQETQYF. In nucleotides, the CDR3 is TGTGCCAGCAGCCAAGCCTCAGAACCCCAAGAGACCCAGTACTTC.

The chain is built from TRBV5-1 and TRBJ2-1; 9 nucleotides align to TRBD2. Per germline, CDR1 SGHRS and CDR2 YFSETQ. V was pared by 0 bases and J by 8 bases, with 6 bases of the junction left unmatched. CDR3 length equals 15 residues. The chain's CDR3 is CASSLGFSGSHEQFF. CDR3 in DNA: TGCGCCAGCAGCTTGGGCTTTAGCGGGAGCCATGAGCAGTTCTTC.

The chain recombines TRBV6-5 with TRBJ2-7, with D perhaps matching TRBD1 (5 bases). This CDR3 comprises 13 residues. V lost 0 bases to trimming and J lost 7 bases, with 10 bases between them. Germline CDR1 is MNHEY and CDR2 is SVGAGI. The CDR3 sequence: CASSYSIGDEQYF. CDR3 nucleotides: TGTGCCAGCAGTTACTCGATAGGGGATGAGCAGTACTTC.

This clone was detected only a few times. The chain links TRBV10-1 to TRBJ1-2; no definite D call. The CDR3 extends over 15 amino acids. In germline, CDR1 is WNHNN, CDR2 SYGVQD (reference sequence). V lost 2 bases to trimming and J lost 8 bases, with 18 bases between them. CDR3 coding DNA: TGCGCCAGCAGTGAGCCTCAGGAGGGAGAGGGAGGCTACACCTTC. It is translated as CASSEPQEGEGGYTF.